This T cell receptor beta chain appears in the sequencing data of a study of blood T cell repertoires in COVID-19. CDR3 length equals 14 residues. CDR1 and CDR2 (germline): LNHNV, YYDKDF (reference sequence). The ends were cut back, 5 bases at V and 1 base at J, with 9 bases in the middle. Profiling relied on immunoSEQ multiplex PCR, and the TCRdb table lists in-frame clones only, not all of them. The data contain 210,000 or so clones, around four fifths of them seen just once; the ten biggest clones take up approximately 3%. The TCR comes from a woman aged 80 or older with active or convalescent COVID-19. This chain links TRBV15 with TRBJ1-5, with D tentatively TRBD1 (5 bases). The sequenced sample consisted of peripheral blood. The CDR3 region has the DNA TGTGCCACCAGCCCCGCAGGGAGCAATCAGCCCCAGCATTTT. Translation: CATSPAGSNQPQHF.